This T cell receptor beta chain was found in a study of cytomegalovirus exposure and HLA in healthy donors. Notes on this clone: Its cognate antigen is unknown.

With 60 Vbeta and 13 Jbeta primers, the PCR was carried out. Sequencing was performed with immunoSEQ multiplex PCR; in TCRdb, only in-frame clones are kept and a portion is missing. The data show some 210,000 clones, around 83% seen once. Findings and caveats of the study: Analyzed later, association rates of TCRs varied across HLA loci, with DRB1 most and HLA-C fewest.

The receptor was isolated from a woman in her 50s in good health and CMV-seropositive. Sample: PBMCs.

The CDR3 protein is CASNRIGQVDNQPQHF. The CDR3 region has the DNA TGTGCCAGCAACCGCATAGGACAGGTTGACAATCAGCCCCAGCATTTT. The chain carries TRBV28 and TRBJ1-5; 7 bases are shared with TRBD1. The CDR3 totals 16 residues. J was trimmed by 3 bases and V by 7 bases; bases with no gene match: 12. CDR1 is MDHEN, CDR2 SYDVKM, per germline. The whole variable domain, filled in from reference TRBV28 and TRBJ1-5, reads DVKVTQSSRYLVKRTGEKVFLECVQDMDHENMFWYRQDPGLGLRLIYFSYDVKMKEKGDIPEGYSVSREKKERFSLILESASTNQTSMYLCASNRIGQVDNQPQHFGDGTRLSIL.